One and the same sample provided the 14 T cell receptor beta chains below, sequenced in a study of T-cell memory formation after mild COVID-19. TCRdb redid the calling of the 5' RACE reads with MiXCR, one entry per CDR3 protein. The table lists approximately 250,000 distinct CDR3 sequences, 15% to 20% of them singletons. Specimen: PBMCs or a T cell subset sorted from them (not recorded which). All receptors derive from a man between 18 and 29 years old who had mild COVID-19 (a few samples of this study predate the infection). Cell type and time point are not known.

DNA for the CDR3: TGCAGCGTAACAGGGGTTGAGTCCGAGCAGTACGTC. Residues: CSVTGVESEQYV. This chain joins TRBV29-1 and TRBJ2-7; 7 bases line up with TRBD1. The germline gives CDR1 SQVTM, CDR2 ANQGSEA. Germline trimming cut 6 bases from V and 6 bases from J; bases unmatched to any gene: 8. CDR3 size: 12 residues.

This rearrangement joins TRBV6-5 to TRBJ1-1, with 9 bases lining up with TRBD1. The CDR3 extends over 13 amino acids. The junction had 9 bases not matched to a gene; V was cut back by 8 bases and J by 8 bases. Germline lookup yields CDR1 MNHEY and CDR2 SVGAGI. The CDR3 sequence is CASRATGTGEAFF. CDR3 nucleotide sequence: TGTGCCAGCCGGGCCACGGGGACAGGGGAAGCTTTCTTT.

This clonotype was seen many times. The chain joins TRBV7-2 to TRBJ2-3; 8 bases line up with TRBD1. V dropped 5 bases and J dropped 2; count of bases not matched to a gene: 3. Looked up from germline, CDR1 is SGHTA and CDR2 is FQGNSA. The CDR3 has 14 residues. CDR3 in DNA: TGTGCCAGCAGCCTGGACAGGGACACAGATACGCAGTATTTT. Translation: CASSLDRDTDTQYF.

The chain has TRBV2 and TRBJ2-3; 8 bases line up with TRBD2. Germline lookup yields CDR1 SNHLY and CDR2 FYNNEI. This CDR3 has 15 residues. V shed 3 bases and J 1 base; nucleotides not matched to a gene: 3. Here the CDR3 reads CASSEAGGGTDTQYF. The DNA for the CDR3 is TGTGCCAGCAGTGAGGCGGGGGGCGGCACAGATACGCAGTATTTT.

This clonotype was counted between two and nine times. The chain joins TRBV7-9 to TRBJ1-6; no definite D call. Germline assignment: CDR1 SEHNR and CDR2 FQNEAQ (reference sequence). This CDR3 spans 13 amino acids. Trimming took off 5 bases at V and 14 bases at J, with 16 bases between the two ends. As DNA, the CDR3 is TGTGCCAGCAGCGAGCCGGTGAGGGAAACCCTCCACTTT. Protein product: CASSEPVRETLHF.

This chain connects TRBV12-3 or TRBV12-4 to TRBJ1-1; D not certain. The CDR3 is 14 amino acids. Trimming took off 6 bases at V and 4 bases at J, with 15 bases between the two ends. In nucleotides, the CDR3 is TGTGCCAGCAGCGCATTACCCCAGGTCACTGAAGCTTTCTTT. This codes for CASSALPQVTEAFF.

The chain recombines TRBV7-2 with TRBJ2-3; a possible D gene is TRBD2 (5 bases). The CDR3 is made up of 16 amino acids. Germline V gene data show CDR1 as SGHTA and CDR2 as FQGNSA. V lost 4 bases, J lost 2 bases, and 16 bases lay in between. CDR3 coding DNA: TGTGCCAGCAGCTCCGCCCTAGCATATGACACAGATACGCAGTATTTT. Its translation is CASSSALAYDTDTQYF.

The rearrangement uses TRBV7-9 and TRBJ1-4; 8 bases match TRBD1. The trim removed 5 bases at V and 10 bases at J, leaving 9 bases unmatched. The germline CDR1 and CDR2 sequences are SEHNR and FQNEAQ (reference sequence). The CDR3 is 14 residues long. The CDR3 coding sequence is TGTGCCAGCAGCGAGGGAGGGACAGGAGGAAAACTGTTTTTT. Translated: CASSEGGTGGKLFF.

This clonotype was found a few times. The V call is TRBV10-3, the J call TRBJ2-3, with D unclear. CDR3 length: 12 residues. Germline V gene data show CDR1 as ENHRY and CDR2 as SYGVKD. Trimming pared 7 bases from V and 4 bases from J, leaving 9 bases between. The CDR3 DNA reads TGTGCCATCAAACCCGACGCAGATACGCAGTATTTT. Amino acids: CAIKPDADTQYF.

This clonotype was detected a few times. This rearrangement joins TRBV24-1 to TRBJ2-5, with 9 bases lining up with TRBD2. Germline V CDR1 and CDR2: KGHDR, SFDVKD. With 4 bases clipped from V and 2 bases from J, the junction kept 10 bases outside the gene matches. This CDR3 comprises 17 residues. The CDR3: CATSDRKASGDQETQYF. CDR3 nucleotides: TGTGCCACCAGTGACCGTAAAGCTAGCGGGGATCAAGAGACCCAGTACTTC.

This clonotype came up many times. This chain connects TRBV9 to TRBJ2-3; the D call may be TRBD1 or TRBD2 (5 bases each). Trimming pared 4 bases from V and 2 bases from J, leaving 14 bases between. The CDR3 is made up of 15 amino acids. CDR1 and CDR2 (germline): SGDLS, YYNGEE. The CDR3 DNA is TGTGCCAGCAGCCCCACCGGGGCGATCACAGATACGCAGTATTTT. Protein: CASSPTGAITDTQYF.

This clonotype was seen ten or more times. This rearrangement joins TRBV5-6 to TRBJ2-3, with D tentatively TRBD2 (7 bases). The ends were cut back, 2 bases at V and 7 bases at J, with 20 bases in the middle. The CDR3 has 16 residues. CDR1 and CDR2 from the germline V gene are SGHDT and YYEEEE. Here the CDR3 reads CASSLGLGGAGNTQYF. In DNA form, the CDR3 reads TGTGCCAGCAGCTTAGGATTGGGGGGGGCCGGGAATACGCAGTATTTT.

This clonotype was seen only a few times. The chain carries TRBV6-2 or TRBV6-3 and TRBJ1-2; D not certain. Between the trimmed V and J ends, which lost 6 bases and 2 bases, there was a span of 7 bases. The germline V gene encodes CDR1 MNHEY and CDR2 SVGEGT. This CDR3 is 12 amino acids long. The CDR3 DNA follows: TGTGCCAGCAGGACAATGAACTATGGCTACACCTTC. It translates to CASRTMNYGYTF.

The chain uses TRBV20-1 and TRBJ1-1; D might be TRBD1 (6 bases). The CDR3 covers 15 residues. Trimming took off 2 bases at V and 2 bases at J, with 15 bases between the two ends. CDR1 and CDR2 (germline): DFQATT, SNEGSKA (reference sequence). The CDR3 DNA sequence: TGCAGTGCTAGATACGGGGGCGCAGGAAACACTGAAGCTTTCTTT. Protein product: CSARYGGAGNTEAFF.